These 20 T cell receptor beta chains came from one sample sequenced in a study of blood T cell repertoires in COVID-19 (dated by TCRdb to 2019 to 2021). The protocol used for the library was the immunoSEQ multiplex PCR assay. TCRdb carries this immuneACCESS record with in-frame sequences only. Its versions omit some clonotypes, under half of them owing to an unresolved V gene in the studies checked, with the rest unexplained. The table for this sample lists approximately 68,000 clones; approximately 86% of them were counted only once. Together, the top ten hold roughly 13% of the sample. Sequenced: peripheral blood. All receptors come from a woman aged 55 to 70 with acute or convalescent COVID-19.

The V gene is TRBV7-6, the J gene TRBJ2-6; TRBD1 might be the D (5 bases). This CDR3 region has 15 residues. The V gene lost 4 bases and the J gene lost 0 bases, with 7 bases spanning the gap. Germline CDR1 SGHVS, CDR2 FNYEAQ. The CDR3 DNA reads TGTGCCAGCAGCTCAGGGTTCTCTGGGGCCAACGTCCTGACTTTC. Protein: CASSSGFSGANVLTF.

The genes are TRBV14 and TRBJ2-7, with TRBD1 as a possible D gene (8 bases). This CDR3 spans 15 amino acids. In germline, CDR1 is SGHDN, CDR2 FVKESK. Trimming took 2 bases from V and 3 from J, leaving 14 bases between them. The CDR3 here is CASSQSTGGVYEQYF. The CDR3 coding sequence is TGTGCCAGCAGCCAATCTACAGGGGGGGTCTACGAGCAGTACTTC. Full variable domain (remainder filled in from reference TRBV14 and TRBJ2-7): EAGVTQFPSHSVIEKGQTVTLRCDPISGHDNLYWYRRVMGKEIKFLLHFVKESKQDESGMPNNRFLAERTGGTYSTLKVQPAELEDSGVYFCASSQSTGGVYEQYFGPGTRLTVT.

The V call is TRBV6-5, the J call TRBJ2-7, with D possibly TRBD1 on 6 matching bases. V was cut by 0 bases and J by 4 bases, with 13 bases left in between. The CDR3 spans 15 residues. Germline CDR1 is MNHEY and CDR2 is SVGAGI. The DNA of the CDR3 is TGTGCCAGCAGTTACTCGATCAGGGGCCCATACGAGCAGTACTTC. Its translation is CASSYSIRGPYEQYF.

The chain recombines TRBV7-2 with TRBJ2-6, with D maybe TRBD1 (6 bases). CDR1 and CDR2 from the germline V gene are SGHTA and FQGNSA. V lost 4 bases to trimming and J lost 4 bases, with 11 bases between them. The CDR3 totals 15 residues. CDR3 DNA sequence: TGTGCCAGCAGCTCTCAGGGGAGAGGGGCCAACGTCCTGACTTTC. It yields the protein CASSSQGRGANVLTF.

The chain carries TRBV19 and TRBJ2-1, with 11 bases that match TRBD2. Trimming took 5 bases from V and 8 from J; bases not matched to a gene: 5. The CDR3 runs to 14 residues. The germline V gene encodes CDR1 LNHDA and CDR2 SQIVND (reference sequence). The CDR3: CASSLAGGPDEQFF. Here the CDR3 DNA reads TGTGCCAGTAGTTTAGCGGGGGGGCCGGATGAGCAGTTCTTC.

The chain carries TRBV27 and TRBJ1-4; D is unresolved. CDR1 is MNHEY, CDR2 SMNVEV, per germline (reference sequence). The V and J ends lost 9 bases and 0 bases respectively, with 17 bases between them. This CDR3 is built from 16 residues. CDR3 coding DNA: TGTGCCAGTTCTAACGCCATAATTCCAACTAATGAAAAACTGTTTTTT. Translating it yields CASSNAIIPTNEKLFF.

This CDR3 is CASSVGQGTEAFF. The CDR3 region has the DNA TGTGCCAGCAGCGTTGGCCAGGGGACTGAAGCTTTCTTT. The rearrangement uses TRBV9 and TRBJ1-1; TRBD1 is a possible D gene (6 bases). With 2 bases removed from V and 5 bases from J, the gap between germline ends came to 10 bases. The germline CDR1 and CDR2 sequences are SGDLS and YYNGEE. CDR3 size: 13 residues.

The chain has TRBV6-5 and TRBJ1-4; TRBD1 aligns across 9 bases. CDR1 is MNHEY and CDR2 is SVGAGI in the germline V gene. J lost 8 bases, V lost 6 bases, and 10 bases had no gene match. The CDR3 covers 15 residues. Written as DNA, the CDR3 is TGTGCCAGCAGCCAGGCGGGACAGGGAGGCGAAAAACTGTTTTTT. Encoded protein: CASSQAGQGGEKLFF.

The chain recombines TRBV5-1 with TRBJ2-1, with D perhaps TRBD2 (6 bases). CDR3 length: 14 amino acids. Germline V gives CDR1 SGHRS, CDR2 YFSETQ. The germline V and J ends were trimmed by 0 bases and 4 bases, with 8 bases remaining between them. CDR3 residues: CASSLDGGYNEQFF. The CDR3 DNA follows: TGCGCCAGCAGCTTGGACGGGGGTTACAATGAGCAGTTCTTC.

V is TRBV10-3 and J is TRBJ1-2, with a possible D match to TRBD1 (5 bases). Germline V gene lookup returns CDR1 ENHRY and CDR2 SYGVKD. The V gene lost 6 bases and the J gene lost 5 bases, with 19 bases spanning the gap. The CDR3 totals 15 residues. DNA for the CDR3: TGTGCCATCAGAGCAGGCGGGGAGGGGTTTTATGGCTACACCTTC. Its translation is CAIRAGGEGFYGYTF.

This clone was counted between two and nine times. The chain combines TRBV7-9 with TRBJ2-2; D may be TRBD2 (5 bases). The CDR3 loop spans 15 amino acids. V was pared by 3 bases and J by 4 bases, with 12 bases between. Germline lookup yields CDR1 SEHNR and CDR2 FQNEAQ (reference sequence). The CDR3 is CASSFYSGSTGELFF. The DNA for the CDR3 is TGTGCCAGCAGCTTTTACAGCGGAAGCACCGGGGAGCTGTTTTTT.

The rearrangement uses TRBV6-2 or TRBV6-3 and TRBJ2-2, with 14 positions matching TRBD2. This CDR3 spans 17 amino acids. CDR1 is MNHEY, CDR2 SVGEGT, per germline. With 2 bases clipped from V and 4 bases from J, the junction kept 3 bases outside the gene matches. The CDR3 DNA follows: TGTGCCAGCAGTTACGGACTAGCGGGGGGTTTCACCGGGGAGCTGTTTTTT. Its protein is CASSYGLAGGFTGELFF.

The chain links TRBV5-6 to TRBJ2-7; D is unresolved. CDR3 size: 13 residues. Germline CDR1 and CDR2: SGHDT and YYEEEE. The ends were cut back, 6 bases at V and 3 bases at J, with 13 bases in the middle. The CDR3 region is CASTLFPNYEQYF. The CDR3 nucleotides read TGTGCCAGCACCTTATTTCCTAACTACGAGCAGTACTTC.

A single count supports this clone. This chain joins TRBV19 and TRBJ2-7; 8 positions match TRBD2. There are 14 residues in the CDR3. Germline values: CDR1 LNHDA, CDR2 SQIVND (reference sequence). V shed 5 bases and J 0 bases; nucleotides not matched to a gene: 3. The DNA of the CDR3 is TGTGCCAGTAGTTTAGCGGGGAGCTCCTACGAGCAGTACTTC. Protein product: CASSLAGSSYEQYF. The full variable domain, its missing parts supplied by reference TRBV19 and TRBJ2-7, is DGGITQSPKYLFRKEGQNVTLSCEQNLNHDAMYWYRQDPGQGLRLIYYSQIVNDFQKGDIAEGYSVSREKKESFPLTVTSAQKNPTAFYLCASSLAGSSYEQYFGPGTRLTVT.

This chain links TRBV7-2 with TRBJ1-4; 10 bases match TRBD1. The CDR3 is 15 amino acids. From germline, CDR1 is SGHTA and CDR2 FQGNSA. V dropped 5 bases and J dropped 7; count of bases not matched to a gene: 7. DNA of the CDR3: TGTGCCAGCAGCAGCGCCGGGACAGGGGTTGAAAAACTGTTTTTT. Translating it yields CASSSAGTGVEKLFF.

The rearrangement links TRBV30 to TRBJ1-1; 10 nucleotides align to TRBD1. Germline loops: CDR1 GTSNPN, CDR2 SVGIG (reference sequence). The CDR3 extends over 14 amino acids. The V and J ends lost 4 bases and 4 bases, in that order; junction bases with no gene match: 6. The CDR3 DNA reads as TGTGCCTGGATTCGGGACAGGGGTGGCACTGAAGCTTTCTTT. It translates to CAWIRDRGGTEAFF. Combining the CDR3 with reference TRBV30 and TRBJ1-1 gives the whole variable domain SQTIHQWPATLVQPVGSPLSLECTVEGTSNPNLYWYRQAAGRGLQLLFYSVGIGQISSEVPQNLSASRPQDRQFILSSKKLLLSDSGFYLCAWIRDRGGTEAFFGQGTRLTVV.

The sample holds one count of this clone. This chain links TRBV5-1 with TRBJ2-2, with 8 bases fitting TRBD1. V was clipped by 4 bases and J by 6 bases; unmatched bases: 8. Germline CDR1 reads SGHRS; CDR2 reads YFSETQ. This CDR3 is built from 15 residues. CDR3: CASSLDRVSSGELFF. The CDR3 nucleotides are TGCGCCAGCAGCCTGGACAGGGTTAGTTCCGGGGAGCTGTTTTTT.

V gene TRBV30 combines with J gene TRBJ2-5, with D possibly being TRBD2 (5 bases). Germline V gene data show CDR1 as GTSNPN and CDR2 as SVGIG (reference sequence). The CDR3 totals 13 residues. The V end was cut by 3 bases, the J end by 1 base, with 9 bases between. The CDR3 sequence is CAWSPGSQETQYF. As DNA, the CDR3 is TGTGCCTGGAGCCCGGGGAGCCAAGAGACCCAGTACTTC.

The rearrangement uses TRBV3-1 (or the pseudogene TRBV3-2) and TRBJ2-2, with 9 bases aligning to TRBD2. Per germline, CDR1 LGHDT and CDR2 YNNKEL (reference sequence). The CDR3 contains 16 residues. V trimming: 0 bases; J trimming: 6 bases; junction bases outside the gene matches: 5. CDR3 residues: CASSQERGGAPGELFF. CDR3 nucleotide sequence: TGTGCCAGCAGCCAAGAGCGCGGGGGGGCCCCCGGGGAGCTGTTTTTT.

This chain connects TRBV6-6 to TRBJ1-4; no clear D gene. This CDR3 is 14 amino acids long. The V end lost 2 bases, the J end lost 8 bases, and 12 bases lay between the germline ends. Germline V gives CDR1 MNHNY, CDR2 SVGAGI (reference sequence). Here the CDR3 reads CASSYPRGGEKLFF. CDR3 nucleotides: TGTGCCAGCAGTTACCCGAGAGGTGGGGAAAAACTGTTTTTT.